Listed below are T cell receptor beta chains from one sample, sequenced in a study of blood T cell repertoires in COVID-19. Profiling relied on immunoSEQ multiplex PCR, and the TCRdb table lists in-frame clones only, not all of them. The sample lists 210,000 or so clones, about 88% seen once, with about 6.8% in the top ten. Source material: peripheral blood. The receptors stem from a woman aged 40 to 49 who had recovered from COVID-19. The CDR3 runs from the conserved cysteine through the conserved F or W. D genes are given only for firm matches. Rows give clone size only sometimes, using once, few, many, or a class for an expanded clone.

j_call clone_size v_call d_call cdr3_nt cdr3_aa
TRBJ2-1 NA TRBV18 NA TGTGCCAGCTCACCATCCCGGGAGAGTAATGAGCAGTTCTTC CASSPSRESNEQFF
TRBJ2-5 NA TRBV30 TRBD2 TGTGCCTGGAGTGGGACTAGCGGGAGAGCAGAGACCCAGTACTTC CAWSGTSGRAETQYF
TRBJ1-2 NA TRBV30 TRBD1 TGTGCCTGGAGTGTGACGACAGGGGTCGGCTATGGCTACACCTTC CAWSVTTGVGYGYTF
TRBJ1-6 NA TRBV19 TRBD1 TGTGCCAGTAGTATCCGGCAGGGGGATAATTCACCCCTCCACTTT CASSIRQGDNSPLHF
TRBJ2-7 NA TRBV6-6 TRBD1 TGTGCCAGCAGTTATCCTCAGGGGGCGGGCGAGCAGTACTTC CASSYPQGAGEQYF
TRBJ1-5 few TRBV19 NA TGTGCCAGTACTCGCCGGGATATCGACAATCAGCCCCAGCATTTT CASTRRDIDNQPQHF
TRBJ2-7 NA TRBV5-4 TRBD2 TGTGCCAGCAGCGTTGGTAGCGGGAGGACCTACGAGCAGTACTTC CASSVGSGRTYEQYF
TRBJ1-4 NA TRBV18 NA TGTGCCAGCTCACCGCCACAGCAGGGTAATGAAAAACTGTTTTTT CASSPPQQGNEKLFF
TRBJ1-4 NA TRBV18 NA TGTGCCAGCTCACCAAAAACGGGACACGAGAATGAAAAACTGTTTTTT CASSPKTGHENEKLFF
TRBJ1-1 NA TRBV2 NA TGTGCCAGCAGTGAACTGGGGGGGAGCACTGAAGCTTTCTTT CASSELGGSTEAFF
TRBJ2-1 once TRBV5-1 TRBD2 TGCGCCAGCAGCTCAGCATCCGGGACTAGCGCCTACAATGAGCAGTTCTTC CASSSASGTSAYNEQFF
TRBJ2-1 NA TRBV3-1/TRBV3-2 TRBD2 TGTGCCAGCAGCCAAGGACTAGCGGGAGTGGGGGAGCAGTTCTTC CASSQGLAGVGEQFF
TRBJ2-3 NA TRBV5-1 TRBD1 TGCGCCAGCAGCCCAGGGGGCGCGGGCACAGATACGCAGTATTTT CASSPGGAGTDTQYF
TRBJ1-1 NA TRBV7-2 NA TGTGCCAGCAGCCCCCGCCGGCGGGCGGGAGCTTTCTTT CASSPRRRAGAFF
TRBJ1-1 NA TRBV18 TRBD1 TGTGCCAGCTCACCAGGGACAGGGGTGTGGACTGAAGCTTTCTTT CASSPGTGVWTEAFF